The next 9 T cell receptor beta chains were all read from a single sample in a study of T-cell reconstitution after alpha-beta-depleted transplantation in children. TCRbeta library construction was performed incorporating unique molecular identifiers. One entry per CDR3 protein results from TCRdb running MiXCR on the PCR reads. The profile shows 200,000 or so distinct CDR3 sequences, about 6% of them singletons. The sample in question was PBMCs, obtained before TCRalphabeta/CD19-depleted stem cell transplant. The receptors were sampled from a girl under three years old with combined immunodeficiency, due to receive a stem cell transplant.

The table lists this clonotype with many counts. The V gene is TRBV7-8, the J gene TRBJ1-1; D is unresolved. V shed 2 bases and J shed 0 bases, with 13 bases lying between them. This CDR3 region has 16 residues. Looked up from germline, CDR1 is SGHVS and CDR2 is FQNEAQ. This CDR3 reads CASSLQPASMNTEAFF. As DNA, the CDR3 is TGTGCCAGCAGCTTACAACCGGCATCCATGAACACTGAAGCTTTCTTT.

This clonotype has ten or more counts. The J gene is TRBJ1-5, the V gene TRBV29-1, with D possibly being TRBD1 (6 bases). Per the germline V gene, CDR1 is SQVTM and CDR2 is ANQGSEA. The CDR3 spans 12 residues. The V end lost 3 bases, the J end lost 15 bases, and 18 bases lay between the germline ends. CDR3 residues: CSVDASGGARHF. The CDR3 region has the DNA TGCAGCGTTGATGCGTCCGGGGGCGCGAGGCATTTT.

This clonotype was seen ten or more times. V usage is TRBV12-5 and J usage is TRBJ2-2; 12 nucleotides line up with TRBD1. Trimming cost V 3 bases and J 1 base; bases outside gene matches: 9. This CDR3 has 19 residues. Per the germline V gene, CDR1 is LGHNT and CDR2 is FRNRAP. CDR3 bases: TGTGCTAGTGGTTTTTTTAGGGACAGGGGGCTGGGGAACACCGGGGAGCTGTTTTTT. Translated, it gives CASGFFRDRGLGNTGELFF.

This clonotype was detected many times. This chain connects TRBV5-1 to TRBJ2-5, with D perhaps given as TRBD1 or TRBD2 (5 bases each). The CDR3 runs 12 residues. The V and J ends lost 4 bases and 4 bases respectively, with 8 bases between them. Per the germline V gene, CDR1 is SGHRS and CDR2 is YFSETQ. CDR3: CASSAGTETQYF. The CDR3 DNA reads TGCGCCAGCAGCGCCGGGACAGAGACCCAGTACTTC.

This clonotype was found once. The genes are TRBV18 and TRBJ2-1, with D possibly matching TRBD2 (5 bases). CDR1 is KGHSH, CDR2 LQKENI, per germline. V was trimmed by 3 bases and J by 8 bases, leaving 11 bases between them. This CDR3 is built from 13 residues. This CDR3 reads CASSPRVGDEQFF. In DNA, the CDR3 is TGTGCCAGCTCACCCCGTGTCGGGGATGAGCAGTTCTTC.

This clonotype came up many times. The rearrangement links TRBV20-1 to TRBJ2-7, with 7 bases lining up with TRBD1. The ends lost 6 bases at V and 3 bases at J; junction bases unmatched: 5. The CDR3 runs 12 residues. CDR1 and CDR2 from the germline V gene are DFQATT and SNEGSKA (reference sequence). The CDR3 is CSAGDSIYEQYF. DNA of the CDR3: TGCAGTGCCGGGGACAGCATCTACGAGCAGTACTTC.

This clonotype was detected many times. The chain employs TRBV28 and TRBJ2-1; a possible D gene is TRBD1 (5 bases). Germline CDR1 reads MDHEN; CDR2 reads SYDVKM. Trimming cost V 3 bases and J 9 bases, with 9 bases left between them. The CDR3 is 12 amino acids. The CDR3 protein is CASSFPDSEQFF. CDR3 nucleotides: TGTGCCAGCAGTTTCCCTGACAGTGAGCAGTTCTTC.

The gene calls are TRBV2 and TRBJ1-1, with D hard to call. The CDR3 is made up of 13 amino acids. The V and J ends lost 6 bases and 0 bases respectively, with 8 bases between them. CDR1 is SNHLY and CDR2 is FYNNEI in the germline V gene. The CDR3 is CASRQGMNTEAFF. The CDR3 nucleotides are TGTGCCAGCAGACAAGGAATGAACACTGAAGCTTTCTTT.

This clonotype was picked up many times. Here the CDR3 reads CASSLYPSEAFF. In nucleotides, the CDR3 is TGTGCCAGCAGCTTATATCCCTCTGAAGCTTTCTTT. The rearrangement links TRBV7-9 to TRBJ1-1; D remains unclear. CDR1 and CDR2 (germline): SEHNR, FQNEAQ (reference sequence). CDR3 size: 12 residues. The ends were cut back, 2 bases at V and 6 bases at J, with 7 bases in the middle. The variable domain in full, with the rest retrieved from reference TRBV7-9 and TRBJ1-1, is DTGVSQNPRHKITKRGQNVTFRCDPISEHNRLYWYRQTLGQGPEFLTYFQNEAQLEKSRLLSDRFSAERPKGSFSTLEIQRTEQGDSAMYLCASSLYPSEAFFGQGTRLTVV.